The clone carrying this T cell receptor beta chain was found a few times. Antigen unknown. TCRdb re-analysed the reads in MiXCR, keeping a single row per CDR3 protein. Among 800,000 to 950,000 distinct CDR3 sequences, around a third were seen once, and the ten largest hold 9.5% to 15%. These data come from a study of T cell repertoires in cytomegalovirus infection. Study results and limitations: Public TCR beta family frequency separated CMV-and-HLA carriers, including in an independent cohort.

This clonotype originated in a human donor in good health (CMV status not recorded). Some clones in this sample may be carry-over from other donors' samples. Sequencing was performed on cultured CD8+ T cells from PBMCs, taken from culture after CMV antigen stimulation.

In nucleotides, the CDR3 is TGTGCCAGCAGCGTATCCGGGACTAGCGGGGGGTTAAGCACAGATACGCAGTATTTT. Protein product: CASSVSGTSGGLSTDTQYF. The chain links TRBV9 to TRBJ2-3, with 15 bases aligning to TRBD2. The germline CDR1 and CDR2 sequences are SGDLS and YYNGEE. V lost 1 base to trimming and J lost 0 bases; unmatched junction nucleotides: 6. The CDR3 contains 19 residues. Together with reference TRBV9 and TRBJ2-3, the CDR3 gives the full variable domain: DSGVTQTPKHLITATGQRVTLRCSPRSGDLSVYWYQQSLDQGLQFLIQYYNGEERAKGNILERFSAQQFPDLHSELNLSSLELGDSALYFCASSVSGTSGGLSTDTQYFGPGTRLTVL.